Listed here are 26 T cell receptor beta chains from one sample, sequenced in a study of beta chain features in type 1 diabetes. What was sequenced were expressed TCRB transcripts, since all of the isolated RNA had been reverse transcribed. Generated by immunoSEQ multiplex PCR, the TCRdb table keeps only in-frame clones and is missing some. The sample includes fewer than 150,000 clones, roughly 7.2% of them seen just once. Sequencing was performed on central memory CD4+ T cells from blood. The receptors here all came from a woman aged 25 to 45 in good health.

The V gene is TRBV6-4, the J gene TRBJ2-1; D possibly corresponds to TRBD2 (8 bases). V lost 2 bases to trimming and J lost 0 bases, with 23 bases between them. This CDR3 region has 20 residues. Germline V gene data show CDR1 as MRHNA and CDR2 as SNTAGT. The CDR3 nucleotides are TGTGCCAGCAGTGACCTGCATGTAGCGGGACAGCTAACCTCCTACAATGAGCAGTTCTTC. Protein sequence: CASSDLHVAGQLTSYNEQFF.

Ten or more counts support this clone. The sample holds other DNA sequences that translate to the same CDR3. The rearrangement joins TRBV5-6 to TRBJ2-7; 8 nucleotides match TRBD1. CDR3 length: 12 amino acids. With 4 bases clipped from V and 5 bases from J, the junction kept 2 bases outside the gene matches. CDR1 and CDR2 (germline): SGHDT, YYEEEE. DNA of the CDR3: TGTGCCAGCAGCCCGGGACAGGACGAGCAGTACTTC. Translated: CASSPGQDEQYF.

The chain has TRBV6-6 and TRBJ2-7; 7 bases map to TRBD1. Trimming removed 6 bases from V and 0 bases from J; junction bases left unmatched: 8. The germline V gene encodes CDR1 MNHNY and CDR2 SVGAGI (reference sequence). This CDR3 has 15 residues. Written as DNA, the CDR3 is TGTGCCAGCAGCCCTTCGGGACAGCCCTCCTACGAGCAGTACTTC. Its protein is CASSPSGQPSYEQYF.

In this sample, this clone turned up a few times. The chain uses TRBV5-1 and TRBJ2-3; 13 bases are a match to TRBD2. With V trimmed by 0 bases and J by 6 bases, 4 bases remained unmatched. Germline loops: CDR1 SGHRS, CDR2 YFSETQ. The CDR3 is 16 residues long. In DNA form, the CDR3 reads TGCGCCAGCAGCTTGGTACTAGCGGGAGGGCCGGATACGCAGTATTTT. This gives the protein CASSLVLAGGPDTQYF.

The chain uses TRBV28 and TRBJ2-2, with 10 nucleotides matching TRBD2. The V segment lost 6 bases and the J segment 6 bases; nucleotides outside the gene matches: 10. The CDR3 is 16 residues long. In germline, CDR1 is MDHEN, CDR2 SYDVKM. In DNA, the CDR3 is TGTGCCAGCAGCCCAAGCGGGAGGGCCCTCTCCGGGGAGCTGTTTTTT. It specifies CASSPSGRALSGELFF. The full variable domain, rest sourced from reference TRBV28 and TRBJ2-2, is DVKVTQSSRYLVKRTGEKVFLECVQDMDHENMFWYRQDPGLGLRLIYFSYDVKMKEKGDIPEGYSVSREKKERFSLILESASTNQTSMYLCASSPSGRALSGELFFGEGSRLTVL.

This clone was picked up a small number of times. This sequence may be a read error, since a much larger clone differs from it by one base. The gene calls are TRBV7-8 and TRBJ2-2; 9 bases are a match to TRBD2. From germline, CDR1 is SGHVS and CDR2 FQNEAQ. This CDR3 region has 15 residues. V was clipped by 1 base and J by 6 bases; unmatched bases: 3. The CDR3 sequence: CASSLGSGSAGELFF. The CDR3 DNA sequence: TGTGCCAGCAGCTTAGGTAGCGGGAGTGCCGGGGAGCTGTTTTTT.

This clone occurred many times. The V gene is TRBV4-3, the J gene TRBJ2-3; 10 bases map to TRBD2. The CDR3 consists of 16 residues. CDR1 LGHNA and CDR2 YSLEER come from the germline V gene. V was clipped by 0 bases and J by 4 bases; unmatched bases: 4. CDR3 sequence: CASSQESSGRSDTQYF. The CDR3 DNA reads TGCGCCAGCAGCCAAGAGTCTAGCGGGAGATCAGATACGCAGTATTTT.

The J gene is TRBJ1-4, the V gene TRBV7-2, with D possibly matching TRBD1 (6 bases). CDR3 length equals 16 residues. Germline CDR1 is SGHTA and CDR2 is FQGNSA. The V and J ends lost 1 base and 8 bases respectively, with 17 bases between them. CDR3 amino acids: CASSLVGGAAAEKLFF. The CDR3 nucleotides are TGTGCCAGCAGCTTAGTGGGGGGGGCAGCAGCGGAAAAACTGTTTTTT.

This clone was recorded once. The J gene is TRBJ2-7, the V gene TRBV4-3; TRBD1 might be the D (6 bases). The CDR3 has 16 amino acids. V was shortened by 1 base and J by 0 bases, with 13 bases between the two germline ends. From germline, CDR1 is LGHNA and CDR2 YSLEER. The CDR3 sequence: CASSQVLQGSSYEQYF. CDR3 nucleotides: TGCGCCAGCAGCCAAGTATTACAGGGAAGCTCCTACGAGCAGTACTTC.

The chain employs TRBV7-2 and TRBJ2-5, with D possibly TRBD1 on 7 matching bases. This CDR3 contains 15 residues. V was trimmed by 6 bases and J by 2 bases, leaving 16 bases between them. CDR1 is SGHTA and CDR2 is FQGNSA in the germline V gene. CDR3: CASSPGGTVQETQYF. CDR3 in DNA: TGTGCCAGCAGTCCAGGGGGGACAGTTCAAGAGACCCAGTACTTC.

This clone was counted ten times or more. This same CDR3 is encoded by further DNA sequences in the sample. This chain uses TRBV20-1 with TRBJ2-5, with no clear D. Trimming removed 6 bases from V and 5 bases from J, with 7 bases in between. CDR1 and CDR2 from the germline V gene are DFQATT and SNEGSKA (reference sequence). The CDR3 is 10 amino acids. In DNA form, the CDR3 reads TGCAGTGCCCTCGGGGAGACCCAGTACTTC. Translated, it gives CSALGETQYF.

This clone appeared a few times. The V gene is TRBV9, the J gene TRBJ2-1; 11 bases are shared with TRBD2. This CDR3 has 19 residues. Germline CDR1 SGDLS, CDR2 YYNGEE. V lost 0 bases and J lost 3; bases outside the gene matches: 11. The CDR3 loop reads CASSVGGTSGVSVYNEQFF. The CDR3 DNA reads as TGTGCCAGCAGCGTAGGAGGGACTAGCGGAGTATCAGTCTACAATGAGCAGTTCTTC.

The gene calls are TRBV30 and TRBJ1-2; 7 bases match TRBD1. V shed 0 bases and J 4 bases; nucleotides not matched to a gene: 5. Per the germline V gene, CDR1 is GTSNPN and CDR2 is SVGIG (reference sequence). This CDR3 is built from 14 residues. CDR3 in DNA: TGTGCCTGGAGTGTAGTTAGGGGGCTCTATGGCTACACCTTC. This gives the protein CAWSVVRGLYGYTF. The variable domain in full, with the rest retrieved from reference TRBV30 and TRBJ1-2, is SQTIHQWPATLVQPVGSPLSLECTVEGTSNPNLYWYRQAAGRGLQLLFYSVGIGQISSEVPQNLSASRPQDRQFILSSKKLLLSDSGFYLCAWSVVRGLYGYTFGSGTRLTVV.

The sample holds a few counts of this clone. CDR3 DNA sequence: TGTGCCTGGAGTCCGAGCTGGGCGGAGGCAGATACGCAGTATTTT. This gives the protein CAWSPSWAEADTQYF. This sequence joins TRBV30 and TRBJ2-3, with D possibly TRBD2 on 5 matching bases. This CDR3 region has 15 residues. V was cut by 2 bases and J by 4 bases, with 16 bases left in between. Germline loops: CDR1 GTSNPN, CDR2 SVGIG (reference sequence).

This clone was seen only a few times. V gene TRBV6-5 combines with J gene TRBJ1-1, with D perhaps matching TRBD1 (6 bases). This CDR3 contains 14 residues. Between the trimmed V and J ends, which lost 6 bases and 6 bases, there was a span of 17 bases. Germline lookup yields CDR1 MNHEY and CDR2 SVGAGI. DNA for the CDR3: TGTGCCAGCAGGCCAACAGGGTTCGGGTCTGAAGCTTTCTTT. This translates into CASRPTGFGSEAFF.

This clone was observed a few times. The chain has TRBV18 and TRBJ1-1; D is uncertain. With 1 base removed from V and 7 bases from J, the gap between germline ends came to 7 bases. The germline CDR1 and CDR2 sequences are KGHSH and LQKENI. CDR3 size: 12 residues. CDR3 sequence (DNA): TGTGCCAGCTCACCACGGGAGTTTGAAGCTTTCTTT. Its protein product is CASSPREFEAFF.

This clone was picked up many times. The rearrangement links TRBV28 to TRBJ1-2; 8 positions match TRBD1. Trimming took 1 base from V and 8 from J; bases not matched to a gene: 3. Germline V gene data show CDR1 as MDHEN and CDR2 as SYDVKM. CDR3 length: 13 amino acids. CDR3 coding DNA: TGTGCCAGCAGTTTATCAGGGGGCGGCGGCTACACCTTC. This sequence encodes CASSLSGGGGYTF.

This clone was seen many times. The rearrangement joins TRBV19 to TRBJ2-3, with D tentatively TRBD1 (6 bases). The CDR3 loop spans 14 amino acids. V lost 5 bases, J lost 2 bases, and 11 bases lay in between. CDR1 and CDR2 (germline): LNHDA, SQIVND (reference sequence). CDR3 protein: CASSGRGHTDTQYF. The CDR3, as DNA: TGTGCCAGTAGTGGCAGGGGCCACACAGATACGCAGTATTTT.

This rearrangement joins TRBV7-2 to TRBJ1-3, with a weak D call TRBD1 (6 bases). Germline CDR1 and CDR2: SGHTA and FQGNSA. Trimming stripped 4 bases from V and 0 bases from J, with 13 bases between. The CDR3 totals 16 residues. The CDR3 DNA reads TGTGCCAGCAGCTATGACAGGTTCCACTCTGGAAACACCATATATTTT. Its protein is CASSYDRFHSGNTIYF.

This clone was observed a handful of times. The chain couples TRBV7-2 to TRBJ1-3, with no clear D. V was clipped by 2 bases and J by 2 bases, with 10 bases between them. CDR1 and CDR2 from the germline V gene are SGHTA and FQGNSA. There are 15 residues in the CDR3. The CDR3 nucleotides read TGTGCCAGCAGCTTAATGCCCGGTACTGGAAACACCATATATTTT. It codes for CASSLMPGTGNTIYF.

This clone was counted at least ten times. This chain uses TRBV25-1 with TRBJ2-7, with TRBD2 matching 10 bases. V was clipped by 9 bases and J by 4 bases; unmatched bases: 6. CDR3 length: 13 residues. Germline CDR1 and CDR2: MGHDK and SYGVNS. The CDR3, as DNA: TGTGCCAGTGGTCTAGCGGGAGAGTACGAGCAGTACTTC. It is translated as CASGLAGEYEQYF.

This clone appeared a few times. This chain links TRBV7-2 with TRBJ2-5; the match to TRBD1 covers 10 bases. Germline V CDR1 and CDR2: SGHTA, FQGNSA. Germline trimming cut 6 bases from V and 5 bases from J; bases unmatched to any gene: 9. The CDR3 covers 15 residues. The CDR3 here is CASSPGTGERETQYF. The CDR3 DNA reads as TGTGCCAGCAGTCCCGGGACAGGGGAGCGGGAGACCCAGTACTTC.

The V and J genes are TRBV7-9 and TRBJ2-3, with 11 bases lining up with TRBD2. CDR3 length: 19 residues. Germline V gene data show CDR1 as SEHNR and CDR2 as FQNEAQ (reference sequence). V shed 5 bases and J 0 bases; nucleotides not matched to a gene: 13. CDR3 nucleotide sequence: TGTGCCAGCAGCCGTCCCAGGGGACTAGCGGCTCCTAGCACAGATACGCAGTATTTT. Amino acids: CASSRPRGLAAPSTDTQYF.

The chain combines TRBV6-6 with TRBJ1-4; TRBD1 is a possible D gene (5 bases). The germline V gene encodes CDR1 MNHNY and CDR2 SVGAGI (reference sequence). Trimming cost V 4 bases and J 8 bases, with 14 bases left between them. The CDR3 loop spans 14 amino acids. Written as DNA, the CDR3 is TGTGCCAGCAGTTCCAGGGTTTCGGAAGAAAAACTGTTTTTT. It translates to CASSSRVSEEKLFF.

This clone occurred a few times. The chain combines TRBV9 with TRBJ2-3, with 11 bases matching TRBD2. CDR1 and CDR2 from the germline V gene are SGDLS and YYNGEE. The length of the CDR3 is 16 residues. J was trimmed by 2 bases and V by 4 bases; bases with no gene match: 6. The CDR3, as DNA: TGTGCCAGCAGCCCCCTACTAGCGGGAGCCACAGATACGCAGTATTTT. Protein sequence: CASSPLLAGATDTQYF.

This clone was observed a handful of times. The rearrangement joins TRBV9 to TRBJ2-1, with D tentatively TRBD2 (6 bases). The CDR3 consists of 17 residues. Germline V CDR1 and CDR2: SGDLS, YYNGEE. Between the trimmed V and J ends, which lost 4 bases and 0 bases, there was a span of 17 bases. DNA of the CDR3: TGTGCCAGCAGCCCCAGTAGCGGACTGAGCTCCTACAATGAGCAGTTCTTC. Amino acid sequence: CASSPSSGLSSYNEQFF.